This TCR beta chain was recorded in a study of blood T cell repertoires in COVID-19. In the study overall: Collection of acute and convalescent COVID-19 samples took place in the United States, Italy and Spain. The analysed material was cDNA or gDNA that came from T cells, B-cell-depleted T cells, or PBMCs.

TCRdb's copy holds only in-frame clones and misses some; the assay was immunoSEQ multiplex PCR. The sample carries 320,000 or so clones, 87% recorded once. Between the trimmed V and J ends, which lost 0 bases and 7 bases, there was a span of 12 bases. The germline V gene has CDR1 MNHEY and CDR2 SMNVEV (reference sequence). This CDR3 comprises 14 residues. Self-reported history from a screening survey and questionnaire set each donor's cohort. Recovery meant two consecutive negative NP/OP PCR tests, professional clearance, or resolved symptoms. The sequence was obtained from a woman in her 30s who had recovered from COVID-19. The chain employs TRBV27 and TRBJ1-1; D may be TRBD1 (5 bases). The source material was PBMCs or T cells enriched from blood (not recorded which). The CDR3 DNA sequence: TGTGCCAGCAGTTTATCGGCGGGGCGCGTTGAAGCTTTCTTT. Translated, it gives CASSLSAGRVEAFF.